The T cell receptor beta chain under discussion was sequenced for a study of vaccination and CD4 T cells after COVID-19. The CDR3 length is 11 residues. Germline V CDR1 and CDR2: MNHEY, SVGEGT. Trimming pared 8 bases from V and 2 bases from J, leaving 7 bases between. The Oncomine TCR Beta short-read assay was what sequenced the DNA obtained from cultured CD4+ T cells. TCRdb recomputed calls from the PCR reads with MiXCR, one row per CDR3 protein. The data contain about 12,000 distinct CDR3 sequences, approximately 52% of them singletons. This clonotype was seen a handful of times. Its antigen is not identified. The treatment was: roughly nine-day PBMC culture with coronavirus spike peptide pools or control peptides (ViraFEST assay).

The TCR was taken from a human donor who had recovered from COVID-19. The chain recombines TRBV6-2 or TRBV6-3 with TRBJ2-7; D remains ambiguous. Material: CD4+ T cells from blood, cultured in vitro. As DNA, the CDR3 is TGTGCCAGCGGGTTGACCTACGAGCAGTACTTC. It encodes CASGLTYEQYF.